This T cell receptor (beta chain) is drawn from a study of cytomegalovirus exposure and HLA in healthy donors. Study-level findings and limits: In a later analysis, compared with equally common non-associated chains, HLA-associated beta chains were more expanded. In a later analysis, a missense DCLRE1C variant was linked to TCR beta V- and J-gene trimming. Highly shared variants forming one cluster were likely a sequencing artifact.

At sampling all donors were nominally healthy, likely with unrecorded immune exposures. In this sample, this clone turned up a few times. The antigen is undetermined. Primers for the PCR totalled 60 Vbeta and 13 Jbeta. Using immunoSEQ multiplex PCR, the repertoire was profiled, and TCRdb retains in-frame clones only, with some absent. The table has over 200,000 clones, around four fifths seen once. The CDR3 runs to 14 residues. The junction had 3 bases not matched to a gene; V was cut back by 4 bases and J by 4 bases. CDR1 and CDR2 (germline): SNHLY, FYNNEI. The receptor comes from a woman aged 60-75 years in good health and CMV-seropositive. The sample comprised PBMCs. The chain joins TRBV2 to TRBJ1-5, with 8 bases lining up with TRBD1. The CDR3 nucleotides read TGTGCCAGCAGTGGACAGGGGCCGAATCAGCCCCAGCATTTT. This sequence encodes CASSGQGPNQPQHF.